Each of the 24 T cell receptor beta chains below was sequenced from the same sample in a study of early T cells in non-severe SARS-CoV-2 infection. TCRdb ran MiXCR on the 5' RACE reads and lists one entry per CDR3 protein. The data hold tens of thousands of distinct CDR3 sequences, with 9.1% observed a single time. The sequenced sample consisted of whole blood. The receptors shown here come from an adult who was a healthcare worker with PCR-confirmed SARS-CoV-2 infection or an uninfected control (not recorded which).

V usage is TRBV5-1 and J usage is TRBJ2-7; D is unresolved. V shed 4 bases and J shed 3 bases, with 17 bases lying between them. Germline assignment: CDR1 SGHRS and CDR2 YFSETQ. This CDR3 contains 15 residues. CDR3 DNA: TGCGCCAGCAGCCCCAGTTCCGGGTCCGGCTACGAGCAGTACTTC. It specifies CASSPSSGSGYEQYF.

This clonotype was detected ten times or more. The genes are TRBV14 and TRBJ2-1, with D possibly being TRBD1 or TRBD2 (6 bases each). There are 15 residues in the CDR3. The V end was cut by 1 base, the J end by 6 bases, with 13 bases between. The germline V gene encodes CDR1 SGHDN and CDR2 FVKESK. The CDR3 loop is CASSQVQKGGNEQFF. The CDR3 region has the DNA TGTGCCAGCAGCCAAGTACAAAAGGGGGGCAATGAGCAGTTCTTC.

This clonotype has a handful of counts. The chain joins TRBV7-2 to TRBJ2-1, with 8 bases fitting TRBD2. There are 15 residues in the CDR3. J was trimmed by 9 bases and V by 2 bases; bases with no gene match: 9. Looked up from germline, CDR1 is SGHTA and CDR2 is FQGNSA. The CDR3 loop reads CASSLSSGSRFEQFF. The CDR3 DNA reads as TGTGCCAGCAGCTTATCAAGCGGGAGTAGGTTTGAGCAGTTCTTC.

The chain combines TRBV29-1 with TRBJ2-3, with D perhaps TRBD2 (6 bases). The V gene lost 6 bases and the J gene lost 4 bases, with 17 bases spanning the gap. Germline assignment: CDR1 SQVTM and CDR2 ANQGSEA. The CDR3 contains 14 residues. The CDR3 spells CSVDRDSSADTQYF. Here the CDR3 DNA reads TGCAGCGTAGACCGGGACTCCAGTGCAGATACGCAGTATTTT.

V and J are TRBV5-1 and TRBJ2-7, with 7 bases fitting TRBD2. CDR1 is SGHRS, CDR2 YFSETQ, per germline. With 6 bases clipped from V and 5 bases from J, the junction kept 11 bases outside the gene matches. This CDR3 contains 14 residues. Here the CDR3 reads CASTLGTSGDEQYF. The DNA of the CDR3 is TGCGCCAGCACCCTAGGAACCAGCGGGGACGAGCAGTACTTC.

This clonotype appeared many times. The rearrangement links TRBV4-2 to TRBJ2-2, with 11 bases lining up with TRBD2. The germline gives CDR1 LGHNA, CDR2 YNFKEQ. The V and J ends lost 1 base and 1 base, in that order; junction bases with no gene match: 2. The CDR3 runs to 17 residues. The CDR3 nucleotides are TGTGCCAGCAGCCAAGCTAGCGGGAGGATGAACACCGGGGAGCTGTTTTTT. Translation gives CASSQASGRMNTGELFF.

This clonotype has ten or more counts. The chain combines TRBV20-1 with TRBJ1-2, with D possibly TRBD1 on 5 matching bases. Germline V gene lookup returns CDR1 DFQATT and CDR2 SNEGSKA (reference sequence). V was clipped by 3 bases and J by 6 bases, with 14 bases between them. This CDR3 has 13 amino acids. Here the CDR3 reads CSARTKGPDGYTF. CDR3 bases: TGCAGTGCTAGGACCAAGGGGCCGGATGGCTACACCTTC.

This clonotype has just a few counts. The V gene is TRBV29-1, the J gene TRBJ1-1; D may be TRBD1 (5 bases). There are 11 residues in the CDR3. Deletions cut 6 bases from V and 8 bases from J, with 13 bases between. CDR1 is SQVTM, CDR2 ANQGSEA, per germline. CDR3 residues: CSVRRGEEAFF. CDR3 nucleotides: TGCAGCGTCCGACGGGGGGAGGAAGCTTTCTTT.

DNA for the CDR3: TGCAGTGCTAGAGATCCCCGGGACAGGGCCTCCTACGAGCAGTACTTC. This codes for CSARDPRDRASYEQYF. The gene calls are TRBV20-1 and TRBJ2-7; 9 nucleotides agree with TRBD1. The trim removed 0 bases at V and 0 bases at J, leaving 6 bases unmatched. There are 16 residues in the CDR3. CDR1 is DFQATT and CDR2 is SNEGSKA in the germline V gene (reference sequence).

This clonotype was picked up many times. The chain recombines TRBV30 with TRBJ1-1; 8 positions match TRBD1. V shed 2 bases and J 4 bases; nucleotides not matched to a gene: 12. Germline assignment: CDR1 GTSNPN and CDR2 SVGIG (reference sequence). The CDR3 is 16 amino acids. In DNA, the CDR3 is TGTGCCTGGAGTCTCTCCCGACAGGGGTGGAGCACTGAAGCTTTCTTT. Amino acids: CAWSLSRQGWSTEAFF.

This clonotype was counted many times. The CDR3 bases are TGCAGTGCTAGAGGGAGGGCTAACTATGGCTACACCTTC. Translation gives CSARGRANYGYTF. The chain joins TRBV20-1 to TRBJ1-2; D remains unclear. CDR3 length equals 13 residues. Germline-derived CDR1 and CDR2 are DFQATT and SNEGSKA (reference sequence). Deletions cut 1 base from V and 0 bases from J, with 6 bases between.

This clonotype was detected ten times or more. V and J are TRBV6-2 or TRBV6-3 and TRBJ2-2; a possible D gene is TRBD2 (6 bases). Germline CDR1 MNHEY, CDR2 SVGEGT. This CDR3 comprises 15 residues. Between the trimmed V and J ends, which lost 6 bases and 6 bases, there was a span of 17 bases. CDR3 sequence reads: CASRTGSGGAGELFF. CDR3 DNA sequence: TGTGCCAGCAGGACCGGGAGCGGAGGGGCCGGGGAGCTGTTTTTT.

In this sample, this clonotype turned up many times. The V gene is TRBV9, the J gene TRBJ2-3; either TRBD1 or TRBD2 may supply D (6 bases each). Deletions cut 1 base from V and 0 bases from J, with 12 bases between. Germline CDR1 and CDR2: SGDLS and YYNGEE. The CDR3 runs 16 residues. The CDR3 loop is CASSVQGGLSTDTQYF. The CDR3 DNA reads TGTGCCAGCAGCGTACAAGGGGGGCTCAGCACAGATACGCAGTATTTT.

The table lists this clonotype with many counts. CDR3 nucleotides: TGTGCCATCAGTGAGTACGGCGGGAGCTACAATGAGCAGTTCTTC. It yields the protein CAISEYGGSYNEQFF. The chain joins TRBV10-3 to TRBJ2-1; 7 bases match TRBD2. J gave up 3 bases and V 1 base, and 3 bases lay outside the gene matches. This CDR3 has 15 residues. Per germline, CDR1 ENHRY and CDR2 SYGVKD.

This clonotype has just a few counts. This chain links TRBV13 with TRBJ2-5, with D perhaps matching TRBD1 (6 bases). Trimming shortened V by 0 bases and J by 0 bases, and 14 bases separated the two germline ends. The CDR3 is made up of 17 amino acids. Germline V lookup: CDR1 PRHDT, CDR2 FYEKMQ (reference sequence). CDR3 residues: CASSLGTIWDNQETQYF. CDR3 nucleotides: TGTGCCAGCAGCTTAGGGACTATTTGGGACAACCAAGAGACCCAGTACTTC.

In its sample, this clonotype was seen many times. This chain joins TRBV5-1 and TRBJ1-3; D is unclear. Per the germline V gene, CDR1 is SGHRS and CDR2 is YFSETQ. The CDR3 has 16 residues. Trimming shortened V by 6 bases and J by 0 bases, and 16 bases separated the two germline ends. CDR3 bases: TGCGCCAGCAACTTTCCATGGAAGAGCTCTGGAAACACCATATATTTT. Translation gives CASNFPWKSSGNTIYF.

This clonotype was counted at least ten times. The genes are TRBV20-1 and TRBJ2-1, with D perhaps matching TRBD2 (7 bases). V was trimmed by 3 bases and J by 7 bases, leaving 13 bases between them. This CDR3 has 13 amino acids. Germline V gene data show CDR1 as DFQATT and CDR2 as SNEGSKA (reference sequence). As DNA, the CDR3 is TGCAGTGCTAGTACGGGGGGCCTGAATGAGCAGTTCTTC. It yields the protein CSASTGGLNEQFF.

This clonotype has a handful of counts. The CDR3 DNA follows: TGTGCCAGCAGCTTGTGCTGGGGCCGGCGGTCCTACGAGCAGTACTTC. Amino acids: CASSLCWGRRSYEQYF. V gene TRBV5-4 combines with J gene TRBJ2-7, with a possible D match to TRBD1 (5 bases). Germline V gene data show CDR1 as SGHNT and CDR2 as YYREEE (reference sequence). The CDR3 totals 16 residues. The V end lost 1 base, the J end lost 1 base, and 15 bases lay between the germline ends.

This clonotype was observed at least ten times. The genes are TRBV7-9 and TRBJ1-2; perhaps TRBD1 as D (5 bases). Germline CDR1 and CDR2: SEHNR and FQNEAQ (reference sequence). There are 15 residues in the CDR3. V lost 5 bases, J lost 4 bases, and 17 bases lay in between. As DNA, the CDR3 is TGTGCCAGCAGCCCGGTGGCAGCAGGGCGCTATGGCTACACCTTC. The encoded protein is CASSPVAAGRYGYTF.

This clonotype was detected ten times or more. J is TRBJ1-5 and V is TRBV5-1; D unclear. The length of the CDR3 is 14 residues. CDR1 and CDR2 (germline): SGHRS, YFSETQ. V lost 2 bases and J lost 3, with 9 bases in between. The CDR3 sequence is CASSLGGTNQPQHF. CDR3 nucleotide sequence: TGCGCCAGCAGCTTAGGTGGCACCAATCAGCCCCAGCATTTT. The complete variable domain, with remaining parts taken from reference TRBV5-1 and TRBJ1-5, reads KAGVTQTPRYLIKTRGQQVTLSCSPISGHRSVSWYQQTPGQGLQFLFEYFSETQRNKGNFPGRFSGRQFSNSRSEMNVSTLELGDSALYLCASSLGGTNQPQHFGDGTRLSIL.

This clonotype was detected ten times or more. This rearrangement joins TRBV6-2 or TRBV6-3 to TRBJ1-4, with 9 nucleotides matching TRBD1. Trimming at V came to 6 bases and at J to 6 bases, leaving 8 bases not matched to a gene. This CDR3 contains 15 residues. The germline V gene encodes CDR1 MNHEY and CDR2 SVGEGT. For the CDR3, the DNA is TGTGCCAGCAGCAACACAGGGGGCGCGGATGAAAAACTGTTTTTT. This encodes CASSNTGGADEKLFF.

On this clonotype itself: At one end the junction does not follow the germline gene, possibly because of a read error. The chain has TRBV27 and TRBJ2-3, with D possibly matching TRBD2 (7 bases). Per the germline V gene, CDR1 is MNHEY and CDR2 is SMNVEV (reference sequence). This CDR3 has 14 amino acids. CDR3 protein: CASSWGGRTDTEYF. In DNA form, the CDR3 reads TGTGCCAGCAGTTGGGGGGGCCGGACAGATACGGAGTATTTT.

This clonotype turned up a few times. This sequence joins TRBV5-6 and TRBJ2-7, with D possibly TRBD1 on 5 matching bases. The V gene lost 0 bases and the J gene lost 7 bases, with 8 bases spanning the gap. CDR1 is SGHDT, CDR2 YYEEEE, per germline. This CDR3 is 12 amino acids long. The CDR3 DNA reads TGTGCCAGCAGCTTGGACAGGTATGAGCAGTACTTC. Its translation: CASSLDRYEQYF.

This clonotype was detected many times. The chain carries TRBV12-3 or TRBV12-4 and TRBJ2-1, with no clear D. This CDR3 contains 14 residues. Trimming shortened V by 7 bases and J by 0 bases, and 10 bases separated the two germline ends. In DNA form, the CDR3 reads TGTGCCAGCACCAAACGTAGCTCCTACAATGAGCAGTTCTTC. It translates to CASTKRSSYNEQFF.